This T cell receptor beta chain was sequenced in a study of blood T cell repertoires in COVID-19. Study background: Donors in the United States, Italy and Spain gave samples during acute or convalescent COVID-19. Sample material is recorded as cDNA or gDNA derived from T cells, B-cell-depleted T cells, or PBMCs.

Measured with immunoSEQ multiplex PCR; TCRdb has only the in-frame clones, and not every one. Among approximately 210,000 clones listed, under 90% were seen once. The CDR3 runs to 14 residues. Unmatched junction bases numbered 6, after V lost 2 bases and J lost 6 bases. Germline CDR1 reads SGHDT; CDR2 reads YYEEEE. The sequencing input was peripheral blood. This chain connects TRBV5-6 to TRBJ2-7, with TRBD1 identical over 9 bases. This TCR was recovered from a woman over 75 with COVID-19, enrolled during active disease. CDR3: CASSLGTGKFEQYF. CDR3 DNA sequence: TGTGCCAGCAGCTTAGGGACAGGGAAGTTCGAGCAGTACTTC.